This record concerns one T cell receptor beta chain sequence. CDR1 and CDR2 (germline): SGHVS, FQNEAQ. Deletions cut 4 bases from V and 6 bases from J, with 11 bases between. The CDR3 is 13 amino acids. Original analysis: A distant-metastasis classifier for papillary thyroid cancer was built using CDR3 differences across clinicopathological groups. TCRdb re-called clones via MiXCR from the PCR reads. TCRdb's processing, not the authors' own work, is the source of the V and J calls. The table shows under 45,000 clones, with 28% occurring only once. The data derive from a study of metastatic and nonmetastatic thyroid tumors. Overall study: Repertoires were compared across blood and tumor or nodule tissue from malignant and benign thyroid patients.

No patient received treatment before thyroid surgery. Sequencing was carried out using blood. The chain combines TRBV7-8 with TRBJ2-3; D unresolved. This sequence originates from a male donor with papillary thyroid cancer or a benign thyroid nodule (not recorded which). Some clones in this sample may be carry-over from other donors' samples. This CDR3 is CASSSGRTDTQYF. The DNA of the CDR3 is TGTGCCAGCAGCTCCGGACGGACCGATACGCAGTATTTT.